A single sample is the source of the 32 T cell receptor beta chains below, sequenced in a study of response to subunit inactivated influenza vaccine. One entry per CDR3 protein, called by TCRdb with MiXCR from the RT-PCR reads. The sample records hundreds of thousands of distinct CDR3 sequences, about 25% being singletons. The material was CD4+ T cells sorted from PBMCs, obtained 4 to 6 days after vaccination. The receptors here all came from a man over 45 who received an inactivated influenza vaccine.

This chain connects TRBV5-5 to TRBJ2-5, with D hard to call. Germline V gives CDR1 SGHKS, CDR2 YYEKEE (reference sequence). The CDR3 is made up of 15 amino acids. V dropped 0 bases and J dropped 2 bases, with 11 bases sitting between them. CDR3 coding DNA: TGTGCCAGCAGCTTGGCGTCGACCCCTCAAGAGACCCAGTACTTC. It is translated as CASSLASTPQETQYF. The full variable domain, completed using reference TRBV5-5 and TRBJ2-5, is DAGVTQSPTHLIKTRGQQVTLRCSPISGHKSVSWYQQVLGQGPQFIFQYYEKEERGRGNFPDRFSARQFPNYSSELNVNALLLGDSALYLCASSLASTPQETQYFGPGTRLLVL.

This clonotype was recorded a few times. The V call is TRBV20-1, the J call TRBJ2-3; TRBD2 agrees at 10 bases. This CDR3 contains 16 residues. Per the germline V gene, CDR1 is DFQATT and CDR2 is SNEGSKA (reference sequence). After removal of 0 bases from V and 7 bases from J, the junction contained 10 bases not matched to a gene. The CDR3 loop is CSARDLRLAGSNTQYF. The CDR3 DNA reads as TGCAGTGCTAGAGATCTGAGACTAGCGGGTTCTAATACGCAGTATTTT.

This clonotype was counted ten times or more. The rearrangement links TRBV5-1 to TRBJ2-7; 7 bases fit TRBD1. Per germline, CDR1 SGHRS and CDR2 YFSETQ. This CDR3 spans 15 amino acids. After removal of 4 bases from V and 1 base from J, the junction contained 8 bases not matched to a gene. CDR3 in DNA: TGCGCCAGCAGCCCGCGAGTGGGACAGTCCTACGAGCAGTACTTC. It translates to CASSPRVGQSYEQYF.

This chain uses TRBV20-1 with TRBJ2-1; the match to TRBD1 covers 7 bases. CDR3 length equals 12 residues. V was pared by 4 bases and J by 12 bases, with 9 bases of the junction left unmatched. Germline CDR1 DFQATT, CDR2 SNEGSKA (reference sequence). This chain's CDR3 is CSAIPDRQAQFF. In DNA, the CDR3 is TGCAGTGCTATCCCGGACAGGCAAGCGCAGTTCTTC.

This rearrangement joins TRBV30 to TRBJ2-1, with 9 bases aligning to TRBD2. The V gene end was trimmed by 4 bases and the J gene end by 8 bases; junction bases not matched to a gene: 9. This CDR3 comprises 14 residues. The germline gives CDR1 GTSNPN, CDR2 SVGIG (reference sequence). The CDR3 sequence is CAWKSGRLGDEQFF. The CDR3 DNA reads TGTGCCTGGAAGAGCGGGAGGCTAGGCGATGAGCAGTTCTTC.

The rearrangement uses TRBV7-3 and TRBJ2-2; D may be TRBD1 or TRBD2 (7 bases each). The CDR3 sequence is 16 residues long. Germline CDR1 SGHTA, CDR2 FQGTGA. Trimming took 5 bases from V and 1 from J, leaving 14 bases between them. The CDR3 bases are TGTGCCAGCAGCCGGGGGGACAGACGGAACACCGGGGAGCTGTTTTTT. Protein product: CASSRGDRRNTGELFF.

The rearrangement uses TRBV18 and TRBJ2-5; no clear D. Germline-derived CDR1 and CDR2 are KGHSH and LQKENI. This CDR3 is 12 amino acids long. Deletions cut 3 bases from V and 3 bases from J, with 5 bases between. The CDR3 DNA sequence: TGTGCCAGCTCACCCAGCAAAGAGACCCAGTACTTC. Translation: CASSPSKETQYF.

The chain joins TRBV20-1 to TRBJ2-5; TRBD1 agrees at 8 bases. CDR3 length equals 14 residues. The junction had 1 base not matched to a gene; V was cut back by 0 bases and J by 1 base. CDR1 and CDR2 from the germline V gene are DFQATT and SNEGSKA (reference sequence). The CDR3 nucleotides are TGCAGTGCTAGAGATACAGGGGGCCAAGAGACCCAGTACTTC. This encodes CSARDTGGQETQYF.

The chain couples TRBV6-2 or TRBV6-3 to TRBJ2-5; D perhaps matches TRBD1 (8 bases). V dropped 6 bases and J dropped 5 bases, with 16 bases sitting between them. CDR1 is MNHEY and CDR2 is SVGEGT in the germline V gene. The CDR3 extends over 14 amino acids. CDR3 region: CASSGQGGVETQYF. CDR3 sequence (DNA): TGTGCCAGCAGCGGACAGGGAGGGGTTGAGACCCAGTACTTC.

The table lists this clonotype with a few counts. This chain joins TRBV10-3 and TRBJ2-1, with a weak D call TRBD1 (6 bases). Trimming cost V 10 bases and J 0 bases, with 16 bases left between them. The CDR3 totals 15 residues. Germline V gene sequence: CDR1 ENHRY, CDR2 SYGVKD. The CDR3 loop is CATRTVNSSYNEQFF. The CDR3 nucleotides read TGTGCCACCAGGACAGTAAACAGCTCCTACAATGAGCAGTTCTTC.

The chain employs TRBV20-1 and TRBJ1-1, with D unclear. CDR1 and CDR2 from the germline V gene are DFQATT and SNEGSKA (reference sequence). The V end was cut by 3 bases, the J end by 4 bases, with 9 bases between. The CDR3 totals 12 residues. The CDR3 region has the DNA TGCAGTGCTAGGGACGGCGGCACTGAAGCTTTCTTT. This sequence encodes CSARDGGTEAFF.

The V call is TRBV12-3 or TRBV12-4, the J call TRBJ2-3; 9 bases align to TRBD2. This CDR3 spans 16 amino acids. V shed 6 bases, J shed 1 base, and the junction held 8 bases outside the gene matches. CDR3 region: CASRKIGGGGTDTQYF. In DNA, the CDR3 is TGTGCCAGCAGAAAAATTGGCGGGGGGGGCACAGATACGCAGTATTTT.

The J gene is TRBJ2-2, the V gene TRBV12-3 or TRBV12-4, with TRBD2 as a possible D gene (5 bases). CDR3 length equals 13 residues. V was trimmed by 6 bases and J by 6 bases, leaving 11 bases between them. As DNA, the CDR3 is TGTGCCAGCAGAGAACTAGATCCCGGGGAGCTGTTTTTT. This sequence encodes CASRELDPGELFF.

The CDR3 DNA follows: TGCAGTGCGAGACAGGGACTAGCGGCAAACGAGCAGTACTTC. Translating gives CSARQGLAANEQYF. This rearrangement joins TRBV20-1 to TRBJ2-7; 11 bases match TRBD2. The ends lost 6 bases at V and 5 bases at J; junction bases unmatched: 9. Germline-derived CDR1 and CDR2 are DFQATT and SNEGSKA (reference sequence). The CDR3 spans 14 residues.

The CDR3 DNA follows: TGTGCCAGCAGTACTCGACAGGGGGCAAGGGGTAACTATGGCTACACCTTC. Amino acid sequence: CASSTRQGARGNYGYTF. This chain links TRBV27 with TRBJ1-2; 10 bases line up with TRBD1. The germline CDR1 and CDR2 sequences are MNHEY and SMNVEV (reference sequence). The trim removed 5 bases at V and 1 base at J, leaving 10 bases unmatched. CDR3 length: 17 amino acids.

The gene calls are TRBV12-3 or TRBV12-4 and TRBJ1-1; possible D gene TRBD1, 6 bases. The CDR3 covers 13 residues. V shed 3 bases and J shed 4 bases, with 9 bases lying between them. The CDR3 DNA sequence: TGTGCCAGCAGTTTCGGACAGTTCACTGAAGCTTTCTTT. Amino acid sequence: CASSFGQFTEAFF.

This clonotype was counted only a few times. The chain couples TRBV6-2 or TRBV6-3 to TRBJ1-1, with D possibly TRBD1 on 5 matching bases. The ends were cut back, 2 bases at V and 1 base at J, with 14 bases in the middle. Germline lookup yields CDR1 MNHEY and CDR2 SVGEGT. The CDR3 totals 16 residues. The CDR3 DNA reads TGTGCCAGCAGTTACGGGCCCGCAGGGAAGAACACTGAAGCTTTCTTT. Its translation is CASSYGPAGKNTEAFF.

This clonotype has more than one count but fewer than ten. The rearrangement joins TRBV6-1 to TRBJ1-5, with 8 bases fitting TRBD1. The CDR3 loop spans 15 amino acids. Trimming removed 2 bases from V and 4 bases from J; junction bases left unmatched: 4. CDR1 is MNHNS and CDR2 is SASEGT in the germline V gene. The CDR3 loop is CASSETGGRNQPQHF. The CDR3 DNA is TGTGCCAGCAGTGAAACAGGGGGGAGGAATCAGCCCCAGCATTTT.

The chain's CDR3 is CAISGSAGGPSGANVLTF. CDR3 sequence (DNA): TGTGCCATCAGTGGTAGCGCTGGGGGACCCTCTGGGGCCAACGTCCTGACTTTC. This chain uses TRBV10-3 with TRBJ2-6; D may be TRBD1 or TRBD2 (5 bases each). The CDR3 totals 18 residues. The V end was cut by 4 bases, the J end by 0 bases, with 16 bases between. Germline V CDR1 and CDR2: ENHRY, SYGVKD.

This rearrangement joins TRBV6-1 to TRBJ1-2; 8 bases agree with TRBD1. Germline V lookup: CDR1 MNHNS, CDR2 SASEGT. The CDR3 is 15 residues long. V trimming: 6 bases; J trimming: 5 bases; junction bases outside the gene matches: 11. In DNA, the CDR3 is TGTGCCAGCAGGCCCCCCGGACAGGGCGATTATGGCTACACCTTC. Translating it yields CASRPPGQGDYGYTF.

This clonotype has just a few counts. The chain recombines TRBV7-2 with TRBJ2-2; D is unresolved. The ends were cut back, 8 bases at V and 9 bases at J, with 19 bases in the middle. Germline V gene lookup returns CDR1 SGHTA and CDR2 FQGNSA. This CDR3 has 14 residues. CDR3 amino acids: CASAGRLPPRELFF. Written as DNA, the CDR3 is TGTGCCAGCGCAGGTCGGCTCCCCCCTAGGGAGCTGTTTTTT.

The chain recombines TRBV14 with TRBJ2-7; D is unclear. Germline-derived CDR1 and CDR2 are SGHDN and FVKESK. V lost 1 base and J 0 bases, leaving 7 bases between the germline ends. The CDR3 extends over 14 amino acids. CDR3 sequence (DNA): TGTGCCAGCAGCCAAGCCAGGTACTCCTACGAGCAGTACTTC. It yields the protein CASSQARYSYEQYF.

This clonotype showed up just a few times. The chain couples TRBV7-8 to TRBJ2-3; 8 bases are shared with TRBD2. Trimming took 4 bases from V and 0 from J; bases not matched to a gene: 6. CDR1 and CDR2 from the germline V gene are SGHVS and FQNEAQ. The CDR3 has 16 amino acids. The CDR3 region is CASSSLSGGSTDTQYF. In DNA form, the CDR3 reads TGTGCCAGCAGCTCGCTCAGCGGGGGAAGCACAGATACGCAGTATTTT.

The gene calls are TRBV20-1 and TRBJ2-3; unclear D gene. CDR1 DFQATT and CDR2 SNEGSKA come from the germline V gene (reference sequence). The CDR3 length is 14 residues. With 3 bases removed from V and 2 bases from J, the gap between germline ends came to 12 bases. CDR3: CSARPAKTTDTQYF. CDR3 nucleotides: TGCAGTGCTAGGCCAGCGAAAACCACAGATACGCAGTATTTT.

This chain uses TRBV28 with TRBJ2-7; TRBD1 or TRBD2 may be the D gene (5 bases each). V was clipped by 3 bases and J by 9 bases, with 15 bases between them. The CDR3 has 13 residues. Germline assignment: CDR1 MDHEN and CDR2 SYDVKM. The CDR3 bases are TGTGCCAGCAGTTTCCTGAGGGGTTTTTGGCAGTACTTC. Its protein is CASSFLRGFWQYF.

V gene TRBV11-3 combines with J gene TRBJ2-5; 8 positions agree with TRBD1. CDR3 length: 13 amino acids. The V gene's germline CDR1 is SGHNT and CDR2 YENEEA. The trim removed 3 bases at V and 4 bases at J, leaving 1 base unmatched. Here the CDR3 reads CASSFDRGETQYF. The CDR3 DNA reads TGTGCCAGCAGCTTTGACAGGGGAGAGACCCAGTACTTC.

This clonotype was detected a few times. The rearrangement uses TRBV7-2 and TRBJ2-5; D might be TRBD1 (6 bases). V was pared by 6 bases and J by 1 base, with 18 bases between. Germline V gene sequence: CDR1 SGHTA, CDR2 FQGNSA. The CDR3 loop spans 16 amino acids. The CDR3 coding sequence is TGTGCCAGCAGTCTAGAACGGGCCAGGGGCCAAGAGACCCAGTACTTC. Protein sequence: CASSLERARGQETQYF.

In nucleotides, the CDR3 is TGTGCCAGCAGTGAAATGCGCTATGGCTACACCTTC. It is translated as CASSEMRYGYTF. The chain has TRBV6-1 and TRBJ1-2; no firm D call. The germline gives CDR1 MNHNS, CDR2 SASEGT. CDR3 length equals 12 residues. V was pared by 2 bases and J by 4 bases, with 5 bases between.

The rearrangement links TRBV28 to TRBJ2-2; D is perhaps TRBD2 (6 bases). CDR1 and CDR2 from the germline V gene are MDHEN and SYDVKM. Trimming took off 4 bases at V and 5 bases at J, with 17 bases between the two ends. The CDR3 extends over 16 amino acids. The CDR3, as DNA: TGTGCCAGCAGTTATCGTCAGGGACGGGGGACCGGGGAGCTGTTTTTT. Translation: CASSYRQGRGTGELFF.

This chain links TRBV28 with TRBJ2-2; TRBD2 aligns across 7 bases. Germline trimming cut 2 bases from V and 5 bases from J; bases unmatched to any gene: 2. From germline, CDR1 is MDHEN and CDR2 SYDVKM. CDR3 length: 14 amino acids. In nucleotides, the CDR3 is TGTGCCAGCAGTTTACAAGCGGGAACCGGGGAGCTGTTTTTT. Translation: CASSLQAGTGELFF.

This clonotype was recorded a few times. This CDR3 reads CASSIRLEETQYF. The CDR3 bases are TGCGCCAGCAGCATAAGGTTAGAAGAGACCCAGTACTTC. The rearrangement links TRBV5-1 to TRBJ2-5; D remains unclear. This CDR3 is 13 amino acids long. V was trimmed by 4 bases and J by 3 bases, leaving 10 bases between them. CDR1 is SGHRS and CDR2 is YFSETQ in the germline V gene.

The sample holds a few counts of this clonotype. The J gene is TRBJ2-7, the V gene TRBV19, with D possibly matching TRBD2 (6 bases). Trimming shortened V by 7 bases and J by 3 bases, and 22 bases separated the two germline ends. Germline CDR1 reads LNHDA; CDR2 reads SQIVND (reference sequence). CDR3 length equals 16 residues. CDR3 DNA sequence: TGTGCCAGTAATGAAGGACGGTTCTCGGGGGACTACGAGCAGTACTTC. Residues: CASNEGRFSGDYEQYF.